Reported below is one T cell receptor beta chain. What it recognizes is unknown. This entry comes from a study of CD8+CD57+ T cells in acquired aplastic anemia. The CDR3 loop spans 17 amino acids. Germline CDR1 and CDR2: MNHEY and SVGEGT. V lost 1 base to trimming and J lost 1 base; unmatched junction nucleotides: 5. General study results and limits: Both patients and controls carried the same twenty-nine CD8+ CDR3 sequences.

All sequencing subjects had displayed CD8+CD57+ cell expansion on flow cytometry. The patients, all of them, had severe acquired aplastic anemia. Prior therapy had not been administered to any patient at the time of blood sampling. Genomic DNA was employed as the template in profiling TCR beta VDJ and CDR3. TCRdb recomputed calls from the reads with MiXCR, one row per CDR3 protein. Of about 120,000 distinct CDR3 sequences listed, under 60% were seen once; the top ten hold around 27%. Input material: sorted CD4+, CD8+, or CD8+CD57+ T cells (not recorded which) from PBMCs. The chain combines TRBV6-2 or TRBV6-3 with TRBJ2-1, with 9 bases that match TRBD1. The receptor was isolated from a human donor with aplastic anemia. CDR3: CASSYLTGTGSYNEQFF. The CDR3 nucleotides are TGTGCCAGCAGTTACTTAACCGGGACAGGGTCCTACAATGAGCAGTTCTTC.